A selection of T cell receptor beta chains follows, all from one sample in a study of CD8+ T cells in alopecia areata. Clones were read by immunoSEQ multiplex PCR, and TCRdb kept only the in-frame ones, dropping some. The repertoire holds around 210,000 clones, with 64% as singletons. Sequences were derived from CD4+ T cells sorted from blood, sampled at week 4, from a patient treated with tofacitinib. These receptors all stem from a human donor with alopecia areata. CDR3s include the opening cysteine and the closing phenylalanine or tryptophan. The D gene is left open where the match is weak. A row's size may be missing; if present it is once, few, many or a size class.

abundance,v_gene,d_gene,j_gene,CDR3aa,CDR3nt
-,TRBV25-1,-,TRBJ1-6,CASSWGDSPLHF,TGTGCCAGCAGCTGGGGGGACTCACCCCTCCACTTT
-,TRBV30,-,TRBJ1-1,CAWSKPGLWGTEAFF,TGTGCCTGGAGCAAACCGGGACTCTGGGGCACTGAAGCTTTCTTT
few,TRBV5-1,-,TRBJ2-7,CASSIQGEQYF,TGCGCCAGCAGCATTCAGGGTGAGCAGTACTTC
-,TRBV9,-,TRBJ2-6,CASSPRPGANVLTF,TGTGCCAGCAGCCCGAGACCTGGGGCCAACGTCCTGACTTTC
-,TRBV29-1,-,TRBJ1-5,CSVLSENQPQHF,TGCAGCGTTTTATCGGAAAATCAGCCCCAGCATTTT
-,TRBV20-1,-,TRBJ1-2,CSAKRDGYTF,TGCAGTGCTAAGAGGGATGGCTACACCTTC
-,TRBV10-3,TRBD2,TRBJ2-1,CAISEYGGSGDSYNEQFF,TGTGCCATCAGTGAGTATGGGGGTAGCGGGGACTCCTACAATGAGCAGTTCTTC
few,TRBV19,TRBD1,TRBJ1-2,CASSPPRRGHGYTF,TGTGCCAGTAGTCCCCCGAGGAGGGGGCATGGCTACACCTTC
few,TRBV7-2,-,TRBJ1-2,CASSLVQVTIDTF,TGTGCCAGCAGCTTAGTGCAGGTCACCATAGACACCTTC
-,TRBV30,TRBD1,TRBJ1-5,CAWGETGVNQPQHF,TGTGCCTGGGGGGAGACAGGGGTGAATCAGCCCCAGCATTTT
-,TRBV6-6,TRBD1,TRBJ2-6,CASSRQGAGANVLTF,TGTGCCAGCAGTCGACAGGGGGCTGGGGCCAACGTCCTGACTTTC
-,TRBV14,-,TRBJ2-3,CASSPAPLGTQYF,TGTGCCAGCAGCCCGGCCCCCCTGGGTACGCAGTATTTT
few,TRBV4-2,TRBD1,TRBJ2-5,CASSRKGGQGQETQYF,TGTGCCAGCAGCCGGAAGGGGGGACAGGGGCAAGAGACCCAGTACTTC
-,TRBV2,-,TRBJ1-4,CASSEGVTNEKLFF,TGTGCCAGCAGTGAAGGCGTCACTAATGAAAAACTGTTTTTT
-,TRBV5-5,-,TRBJ2-7,CASSLPSTYEQYF,TGTGCCAGCAGCTTGCCCAGTACCTACGAGCAGTACTTC
-,TRBV29-1,-,TRBJ2-3,CSATSPTDTQYF,TGCAGCGCTACGAGCCCCACAGATACGCAGTATTTT
-,TRBV6-5,-,TRBJ2-5,CASGTGTAQETQYF,TGTGCCAGCGGGACTGGGACAGCACAAGAGACCCAGTACTTC
-,TRBV4-3,-,TRBJ1-5,CASSRVLGVGQPQHF,TGCGCCAGCAGCCGCGTCCTTGGGGTGGGGCAGCCCCAGCATTTT
-,TRBV9,TRBD2,TRBJ2-2,CASSVQSGGGTGELFF,TGTGCCAGCAGCGTACAAAGCGGGGGAGGTACCGGGGAGCTGTTTTTT
-,TRBV9,-,TRBJ2-5,CASSPTLYQETQYF,TGTGCCAGCAGCCCCACCTTGTACCAAGAGACCCAGTACTTC
-,TRBV4-3,-,TRBJ1-2,CASSQDVGKVYGYTF,TGCGCCAGCAGCCAAGATGTCGGGAAGGTCTATGGCTACACCTTC
-,TRBV2,-,TRBJ2-1,CASSGRNLWGNEQFF,TGTGCCAGCAGCGGACGGAATCTTTGGGGCAATGAGCAGTTCTTC
-,TRBV27,TRBD1,TRBJ1-2,CASSVSGGYGYTF,TGTGCCAGCAGTGTCTCAGGGGGCTATGGCTACACCTTC